The 8 T cell receptor beta chains below were found in one sample sequenced in a study of blood T cell repertoires in COVID-19. Measured with immunoSEQ multiplex PCR; TCRdb has only the in-frame clones, and not every one. Among 350,000 to 550,000 clones, 80% to 90% were seen once, and the ten largest hold 4% to 5.5%. Sequenced: peripheral blood. The receptors here all came from a woman aged 30 to 39 with acute or convalescent COVID-19.

This chain joins TRBV12-3 or TRBV12-4 and TRBJ2-3; D uncertain. CDR3 length: 12 residues. Between the trimmed V and J ends, which lost 10 bases and 2 bases, there was a span of 10 bases. The CDR3 reads CATAEPTDTQYF. The CDR3 DNA sequence: TGTGCCACCGCGGAGCCCACAGATACGCAGTATTTT.

The chain recombines TRBV21-1 with TRBJ1-6. TRBV21-1 is designated a pseudogene. This CDR3 spans 12 amino acids. For the CDR3, the DNA is TGTGCCAGCAGCAAACATCGAAGAGGCCTCCACTTT. Protein: CASSKHRRGLHF.

The chain employs TRBV9 and TRBJ1-4, with 9 nucleotides matching TRBD1. The CDR3 length is 15 residues. The V gene's germline CDR1 is SGDLS and CDR2 YYNGEE. V lost 0 bases to trimming and J lost 8 bases; unmatched junction nucleotides: 5. CDR3: CASSVGGTGGEKLFF. Written as DNA, the CDR3 is TGTGCCAGCAGCGTAGGAGGAACAGGGGGCGAAAAACTGTTTTTT.

The chain employs TRBV19 and TRBJ1-1, with D perhaps matching TRBD1 (6 bases). Trimming removed 9 bases from V and 4 bases from J, with 15 bases in between. The CDR3 has 13 residues. The V gene's germline CDR1 is LNHDA and CDR2 SQIVND (reference sequence). CDR3 sequence reads: CASFNRVGTEAFF. CDR3 DNA: TGTGCCAGCTTTAACAGGGTAGGCACTGAAGCTTTCTTT.

The chain recombines TRBV6-5 with TRBJ1-3, with D possibly TRBD1 on 6 matching bases. The CDR3 is 14 amino acids. Germline CDR1 is MNHEY and CDR2 is SVGAGI. V was clipped by 6 bases and J by 0 bases, with 9 bases between them. CDR3 residues: CASRSRGSGNTIYF. CDR3 DNA sequence: TGTGCCAGCAGGTCCAGGGGCTCTGGAAACACCATATATTTT.

This chain joins TRBV25-1 and TRBJ2-5; D may be TRBD1 (5 bases). The CDR3 extends over 13 amino acids. The germline gives CDR1 MGHDK, CDR2 SYGVNS. The V end was cut by 5 bases, the J end by 1 base, with 8 bases between. CDR3 DNA sequence: TGTGCCAGCAGTACAGGCCTCCAAGAGACCCAGTACTTC. Amino acids: CASSTGLQETQYF.

The chain has TRBV6-5 and TRBJ1-2, with a weak D call TRBD1 (5 bases). The CDR3 has 13 residues. Trimming removed 3 bases at V and 4 bases at J, with 9 bases between. Germline CDR1 MNHEY, CDR2 SVGAGI. Here the CDR3 DNA reads TGTGCCAGCAGTTATCGGGGGATCTATGGCTACACCTTC. Its protein is CASSYRGIYGYTF.

The J gene is TRBJ2-1, the V gene TRBV24-1; D call uncertain. Germline V gene lookup returns CDR1 KGHDR and CDR2 SFDVKD. V lost 2 bases to trimming and J lost 7 bases, with 2 bases between them. The CDR3 consists of 11 residues. As DNA, the CDR3 is TGTGCCACCAGTGATTCAAATGAGCAGTTCTTC. Translated: CATSDSNEQFF.